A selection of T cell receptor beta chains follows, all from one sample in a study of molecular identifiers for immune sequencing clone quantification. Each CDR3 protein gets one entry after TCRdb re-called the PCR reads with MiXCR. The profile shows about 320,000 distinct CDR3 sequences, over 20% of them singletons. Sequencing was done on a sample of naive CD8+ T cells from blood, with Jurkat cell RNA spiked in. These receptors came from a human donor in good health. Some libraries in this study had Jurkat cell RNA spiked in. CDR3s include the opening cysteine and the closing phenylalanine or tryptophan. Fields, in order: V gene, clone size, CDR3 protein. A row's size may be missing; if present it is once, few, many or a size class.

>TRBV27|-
CASSLSVAGNTIYF
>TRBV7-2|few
CASSLGQGANTIYF
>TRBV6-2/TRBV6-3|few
CASSSPWGGDADTQYF
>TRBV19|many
CASSTGGNTEAFF
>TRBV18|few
CASSAGTNLGYTF
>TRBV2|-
CASSDPGQGPSEQYF
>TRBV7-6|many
CASSLGINQPQHF
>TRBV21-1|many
CASSTLAGKDPDTQYF
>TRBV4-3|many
CASSPTLAGETDTQYF
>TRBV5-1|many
CASSIGGVLMNTEAFF
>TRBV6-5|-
CASSYSRANGYTF
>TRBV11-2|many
CASSLFVHEQFF
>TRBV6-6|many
CASHGDPDTQYF
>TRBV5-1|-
CASSFTGAQNTEAFF
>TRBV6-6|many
CASSYAGRAYF
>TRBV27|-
CASSLSLGVLGTDTQYF
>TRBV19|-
CASSGQLAGGPKTEQFF
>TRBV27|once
CASSLSQNTGELVF
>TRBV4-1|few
CASSHTVEETQYF
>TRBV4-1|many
CASSQYTTLSEQYF
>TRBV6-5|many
CASSQDTPSYNEQFF
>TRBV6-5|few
CAGPGTDVTYEQYF
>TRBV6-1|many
CASSAGELYTGELFF
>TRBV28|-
CASSFIGGAEDTQYF
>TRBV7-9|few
CASEGQPSAEAFF
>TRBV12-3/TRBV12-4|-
CASSFQGGNYGYTF
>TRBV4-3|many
CASSQDVGDTDTQYF
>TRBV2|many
CASSEGTGQPQHF
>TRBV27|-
CASSTILDRDTEAFF
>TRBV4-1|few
CASSQDPREKSYVQYF
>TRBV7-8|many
CASSWTTGLSGANVLTF
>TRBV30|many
CAWSGGLGYEQYF
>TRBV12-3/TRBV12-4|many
CASRRTDSGANVLTF
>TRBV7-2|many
CASSSDSYNEQFF
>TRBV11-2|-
CASSLYGFQETQYF
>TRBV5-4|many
CASSLDNSPLHF
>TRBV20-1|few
CSARDLWAEDRGYEQYF
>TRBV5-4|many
CASSSAIGPLHF
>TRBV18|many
CASSRPGSTYEQYF
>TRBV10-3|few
CAISAGLPQETQYF
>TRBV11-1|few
CASSSDRGSSGANVLTF
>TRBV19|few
CASSIGTTGSTEAFF
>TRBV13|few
CASSPPDEVQFF
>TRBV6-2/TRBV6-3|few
CASSYPYALSENTEAFF
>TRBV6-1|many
CASVGYEQYF
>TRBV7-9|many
CASTKYATEAFF
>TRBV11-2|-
CASSMGDEQFF
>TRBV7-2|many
CASSLDRDRGTYEQYF
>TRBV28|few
CASSFFEEDQETQYF
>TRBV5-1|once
CASSLASPGERYF
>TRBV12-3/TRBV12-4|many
CASSFGGRTDTQYF
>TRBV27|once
CASSPYSYQPQHF
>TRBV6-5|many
CASSYTGASDTQYF
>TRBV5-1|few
CASSLGGQSIGELFF
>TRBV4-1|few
CASSQDGVGTSSDTQYF